Shown below are 3 T cell receptor beta chains from a single sample sequenced in a study of T cells in Graves' hyperthyroidism and ophthalmopathy. Amplification yielded TCR beta CDR3 regions, with RNA transcripts as the source. First-round RT-PCR of the TCR CDR3 relied on the HTBI primer set. TCRdb independently ran MiXCR on the multiplex PCR reads; one entry per CDR3 protein. The sample holds fewer than 900,000 distinct CDR3 sequences, over 15% seen once. Sequencing input: blood. Receptor source: a woman in her forties or fifties with Graves' hyperthyroidism that later progressed to Graves' ophthalmopathy.

The chain joins TRBV7-9 to TRBJ1-4; 9 bases line up with TRBD1. The length of the CDR3 is 15 residues. Germline V gene sequence: CDR1 SEHNR, CDR2 FQNEAQ (reference sequence). With 5 bases clipped from V and 10 bases from J, the junction kept 11 bases outside the gene matches. The CDR3 bases are TGTGCCAGCAGCACGAACCGGGACAGGGCAGGAAAACTGTTTTTT. This sequence encodes CASSTNRDRAGKLFF.

There are many counts of this clonotype. The chain links TRBV2 to TRBJ2-6; tentatively, D is TRBD1 or TRBD2 (5 bases each). The CDR3 covers 17 residues. V was cut by 1 base and J by 7 bases, with 17 bases left in between. CDR1 and CDR2 (germline): SNHLY, FYNNEI. CDR3 region: CASSEVGRLLEANVLTF. In nucleotides, the CDR3 is TGTGCCAGCAGTGAAGTGGGACGGCTTTTGGAAGCCAACGTCCTGACTTTC.

This clonotype has ten or more counts. The rearrangement joins TRBV20-1 to TRBJ2-7, with TRBD1 as a possible D gene (6 bases). Trimming took off 6 bases at V and 5 bases at J, with 23 bases between the two ends. Germline V gene lookup returns CDR1 DFQATT and CDR2 SNEGSKA (reference sequence). The length of the CDR3 is 15 residues. CDR3 sequence reads: CSANSGHRTVHEQYF. DNA for the CDR3: TGCAGTGCCAATTCGGGACACAGGACCGTTCACGAGCAGTACTTC.